This TCR beta chain was profiled in a study of T cells in Graves' hyperthyroidism and ophthalmopathy. This CDR3 is built from 15 residues. Between the trimmed V and J ends, which lost 4 bases and 1 base, there was a span of 13 bases. Per the germline V gene, CDR1 is LGHDT and CDR2 is YNNKEL (reference sequence). Amplification of TCR beta CDR3 regions was performed using RNA transcripts as template. An initial round of RT-PCR targeting the TCR CDR3 relied on the HTBI primer set. One entry per CDR3 protein, called by TCRdb with MiXCR from the multiplex PCR reads. There are a few hundred thousand distinct CDR3 sequences in the sample; approximately 16% occur only once, and roughly 3.5% lies in the top ten. In this sample, this clonotype turned up many times. Diagnostic assessment was based on clinical symptoms, serum thyroxine and TRAb, thyroid ultrasound and orbital computed tomography.

This clonotype originated in a woman aged 40 to 49 with Graves' ophthalmopathy. Source material: blood. This chain connects TRBV3-1 to TRBJ1-1; D gene ambiguous. In DNA form, the CDR3 reads TGTGCCAGCAGCCCCGGAGGGAATACGAACACTGAAGCTTTCTTT. Encoded protein: CASSPGGNTNTEAFF.